The 15 T cell receptor beta chains below were found in one sample sequenced in a study of shared clonotypes between healthy human individuals. Here immunoSEQ multiplex PCR was the method, and the copy in TCRdb shows in-frame clones only, minus some. The profile shows fewer than 2.5 million clones, over 85% of them singletons. The sequenced material came from naive CD4+ T cells from PBMCs. The subset was: CD45RA+ positively selected. Source of these receptors: a man aged 18 to 30 in good health. Some clones in this sample may be carry-over from other donors' samples.

This chain connects TRBV29-1 to TRBJ1-4, with 7 bases that match TRBD1. Unmatched junction bases numbered 5, after V lost 7 bases and J lost 6 bases. The CDR3 length is 12 residues. Germline V gene sequence: CDR1 SQVTM, CDR2 ANQGSEA. This chain's CDR3 is CSGQGGDEKLFF. The CDR3 DNA follows: TGCAGCGGACAGGGAGGGGATGAAAAACTGTTTTTT. Looking up the rest from reference TRBV29-1 and TRBJ1-4 gives the full variable domain: SAVISQKPSRDICQRGTSLTIQCQVDSQVTMMFWYRQQPGQSLTLIATANQGSEATYESGFVIDKFPISRPNLTFSTLTVSNMSPEDSSIYLCSGQGGDEKLFFGSGTQLSVL.

In its sample, this clone was seen once. The chain has TRBV29-1 and TRBJ2-5, with 7 bases lining up with TRBD2. J gave up 3 bases and V 5 bases, and 9 bases lay outside the gene matches. Germline CDR1 and CDR2: SQVTM and ANQGSEA. This CDR3 spans 14 amino acids. The CDR3 is CSVSASGSKETQYF. As DNA, the CDR3 is TGCAGCGTTTCGGCTAGCGGAAGTAAAGAGACCCAGTACTTC.

V and J are TRBV2 and TRBJ2-7; TRBD1 is a possible D gene (6 bases). CDR3 length equals 13 residues. Germline CDR1 reads SNHLY; CDR2 reads FYNNEI. V lost 6 bases and J 2 bases, leaving 11 bases between the germline ends. CDR3 protein: CASRGQMTYEQYF. The CDR3 coding sequence is TGTGCCAGCAGAGGACAGATGACCTACGAGCAGTACTTC.

The CDR3 sequence is CASSADIGQGWSNQPQHF. CDR3 coding DNA: TGTGCCAGCAGTGCGGATATAGGACAGGGCTGGAGCAATCAGCCCCAGCATTTT. The genes are TRBV27 and TRBJ1-5; 8 bases match TRBD1. Germline loops: CDR1 MNHEY, CDR2 SMNVEV (reference sequence). This CDR3 has 18 amino acids. Unmatched junction bases numbered 13, after V lost 5 bases and J lost 1 base.

The chain joins TRBV29-1 to TRBJ2-1; D unclear. The CDR3 covers 12 residues. CDR1 SQVTM and CDR2 ANQGSEA come from the germline V gene. V gave up 8 bases and J gave up 1 base, with 9 bases separating them. The CDR3 sequence: CSRGESYNEQFF. DNA of the CDR3: TGCAGCAGAGGAGAGTCCTACAATGAGCAGTTCTTC.

The chain joins TRBV5-1 to TRBJ2-1, with D maybe TRBD1 (5 bases). The CDR3 length is 15 residues. V gave up 0 bases and J gave up 2 bases, with 9 bases separating them. Per germline, CDR1 SGHRS and CDR2 YFSETQ. In DNA, the CDR3 is TGCGCCAGCAGCTTGGAGGGGCCCACCTACAATGAGCAGTTCTTC. It specifies CASSLEGPTYNEQFF. Together with reference TRBV5-1 and TRBJ2-1, the CDR3 gives the full variable domain: KAGVTQTPRYLIKTRGQQVTLSCSPISGHRSVSWYQQTPGQGLQFLFEYFSETQRNKGNFPGRFSGRQFSNSRSEMNVSTLELGDSALYLCASSLEGPTYNEQFFGPGTRLTVL.

The chain has TRBV7-8 and TRBJ1-5; D is uncertain. From germline, CDR1 is SGHVS and CDR2 FQNEAQ. This CDR3 has 18 residues. Trimming took 2 bases from V and 9 from J, leaving 26 bases between them. The CDR3 protein is CASSLFALRRVEVRPQHF. The CDR3, as DNA: TGTGCCAGCAGCTTATTTGCGTTACGGCGGGTCGAGGTTCGGCCCCAGCATTTT.

The chain couples TRBV12-2 to TRBJ1-1. TRBV12-2 is marked as a pseudogene. This CDR3 comprises 10 residues. The CDR3 sequence: CASRGSEAFF. The DNA for the CDR3 is TGTGCAAGTCGAGGCTCTGAAGCTTTCTTT.

This chain connects TRBV28 to TRBJ1-1, with D perhaps matching TRBD1 (6 bases). Germline CDR1 reads MDHEN; CDR2 reads SYDVKM. The CDR3 has 13 amino acids. V lost 1 base, J lost 6 bases, and 9 bases lay in between. The CDR3 bases are TGTGCCAGCAGTTTATTGGGGGCCCCTGAAGCTTTCTTT. This encodes CASSLLGAPEAFF.

J is TRBJ2-2 and V is TRBV10-3, with TRBD2 matching over 8 bases. This CDR3 is 15 amino acids long. In germline, CDR1 is ENHRY, CDR2 SYGVKD. Germline trimming cut 6 bases from V and 4 bases from J; bases unmatched to any gene: 7. This CDR3 is CAISQASGPTGELFF. The CDR3 DNA reads as TGTGCCATCAGCCAAGCTAGCGGGCCCACCGGGGAGCTGTTTTTT.

This clone was counted a few times. The rearrangement uses TRBV7-9 and TRBJ1-2; the D is unclear. CDR1 is SEHNR and CDR2 is FQNEAQ in the germline V gene (reference sequence). Trimming left V 1 base short and J 7 bases short, with 13 bases between. This CDR3 is built from 14 residues. The CDR3 reads CASSLGGTVSGYTF. The CDR3 region has the DNA TGTGCCAGCAGCTTAGGAGGAACAGTGAGTGGCTACACCTTC.

The V gene is TRBV19, the J gene TRBJ2-2; D is perhaps TRBD1 (5 bases). Trimming removed 4 bases from V and 7 bases from J, with 10 bases in between. Germline values: CDR1 LNHDA, CDR2 SQIVND (reference sequence). The CDR3 totals 13 residues. The CDR3 loop is CASSTGQGGELFF. CDR3 nucleotide sequence: TGTGCCAGTAGTACGGGTCAGGGCGGGGAGCTGTTTTTT. Looking up the rest from reference TRBV19 and TRBJ2-2 gives the full variable domain: DGGITQSPKYLFRKEGQNVTLSCEQNLNHDAMYWYRQDPGQGLRLIYYSQIVNDFQKGDIAEGYSVSREKKESFPLTVTSAQKNPTAFYLCASSTGQGGELFFGEGSRLTVL.

V usage is TRBV13 and J usage is TRBJ2-5, with D perhaps matching TRBD1 (5 bases). From germline, CDR1 is PRHDT and CDR2 FYEKMQ (reference sequence). Trimming shortened V by 11 bases and J by 7 bases, and 20 bases separated the two germline ends. This CDR3 region has 13 residues. In DNA form, the CDR3 reads TGTGCCTGCCAGACCGGGCGCACAGGGACCCAGTACTTC. Translating it yields CACQTGRTGTQYF.

This chain joins TRBV10-3 and TRBJ1-1; D is ambiguous. V lost 7 bases, J lost 0 bases, and 9 bases lay in between. The germline CDR1 and CDR2 sequences are ENHRY and SYGVKD. This CDR3 has 13 amino acids. CDR3 in amino acids: CAINGKMNTEAFF. CDR3 bases: TGTGCCATCAATGGGAAGATGAACACTGAAGCTTTCTTT.

This chain connects TRBV7-8 to TRBJ2-7; 10 bases align to TRBD1. Germline V gene sequence: CDR1 SGHVS, CDR2 FQNEAQ. Unmatched junction bases numbered 13, after V lost 2 bases and J lost 6 bases. This CDR3 comprises 17 residues. The CDR3 is CASSLSRGTGAVGEQYF. CDR3 in DNA: TGTGCCAGCAGCTTATCCCGAGGGACAGGGGCTGTTGGCGAGCAGTACTTC.